This is a list of T cell receptor beta chains from one sample in a study of T cell repertoires in cytomegalovirus infection. TCRdb reanalysed the reads using MiXCR and keeps one entry per CDR3 protein. The table shows 370,000 or so distinct CDR3 sequences, with around a third occurring only once. No antigen has been identified for these receptors. Sequencing was performed on cultured PBMCs, taken from culture after CMV antigen stimulation. These receptors were taken from a human donor in good health (CMV status not recorded). Some clones in this sample may be carry-over from other donors' samples. Each CDR3 is given with its conserved first and last residue. The D gene is left open where the match is weak. Size values are once, few and many counts, or a class for expanded clones, and some rows have none.

cdr3_nt cdr3_aa clone_size j_call d_call cdr3_length v_call
TGCAGTGCTAGAAAAGGTGTAACAGATACGCAGTATTTT CSARKGVTDTQYF - TRBJ2-3 - 13 TRBV20-1
TGTGCCATCAGTGAGAGGACTGACTCCTACAATGAGCAGTTCTTC CAISERTDSYNEQFF - TRBJ2-1 - 15 TRBV10-3
TGTGCCAGCAGCCCAGGGGCTCTTGAGCAGTTCTTC CASSPGALEQFF - TRBJ2-1 - 12 TRBV6-6
TGTGCCAGCACTAGCGGGAGGTGGAGTGAGCAGTTCTTC CASTSGRWSEQFF few TRBJ2-1 TRBD2 13 TRBV7-6
TGCAGTGCTAGAGGCAGTACTAGCGGTGATCTTACAGATACGCAGTATTTT CSARGSTSGDLTDTQYF - TRBJ2-3 TRBD2 17 TRBV20-1
TGTGCCAGCAGCTTAGGAGCGGGAGGGGATCCTACGGGGCAGTACTTC CASSLGAGGDPTGQYF few TRBJ2-7 TRBD2 16 TRBV7-2
TGTGCCAGCAGCTTAATGGAGTGGCCCACCGAAGCTTTCTTT CASSLMEWPTEAFF - TRBJ1-1 - 14 TRBV7-9
TGTGCCAGCAGCTCCACCCTAACTAGCGGGAGATCCTACAATGAGCAGTTCTTC CASSSTLTSGRSYNEQFF - TRBJ2-1 TRBD2 18 TRBV7-2
TGTGCCAGCAGAACATCGAGGACCTCCTCCTACAATGAGCAGTTCTTC CASRTSRTSSYNEQFF few TRBJ2-1 - 16 TRBV27
TGTGCCAGCAGCCGACAGGGGGCCGCGGAAAAACTGTTTTTT CASSRQGAAEKLFF - TRBJ1-4 TRBD1 14 TRBV5-4
TGTGCCAGCAGTGAATGGCCAGATACGCAGTATTTT CASSEWPDTQYF - TRBJ2-3 - 12 TRBV25-1
TGTGCCAGTAGCGCGGACAGTGGATCACCCCTCCACTTT CASSADSGSPLHF few TRBJ1-6 - 13 TRBV19
TGTGCCAGTACCACCGGGACTAGCGGTGGCGAGCAGTACTTC CASTTGTSGGEQYF few TRBJ2-7 TRBD2 14 TRBV19
TGCGCCAGCAGCCAAGGACTAGTCAGCGCCTACGAGCAGTACTTC CASSQGLVSAYEQYF - TRBJ2-7 - 15 TRBV4-1
TGTGCCAGCAGCCAAGACTTAGGGACGGGTAGGGGCAATGAGCAGTTCTTC CASSQDLGTGRGNEQFF - TRBJ2-1 - 17 TRBV3-1
TGTGCCAGCGGAGGACTAGCCGCAGCCACAGATACGCAGTATTTT CASGGLAAATDTQYF - TRBJ2-3 TRBD2 15 TRBV3-1
TGTGCCACCAGCAGGGAGACTAGCTCCTACAATGAGCAGTTCTTC CATSRETSSYNEQFF - TRBJ2-1 - 15 TRBV15
TGTGCCTGGAGTGTAGCCCCCAGCGTGGATTCACCCCTCCACTTT CAWSVAPSVDSPLHF - TRBJ1-6 - 15 TRBV30
TGTGCCAGCAGTGTCGGGACCCTCCGCCTCGATGAGCAGTTCTTC CASSVGTLRLDEQFF many TRBJ2-1 - 15 TRBV2
TGCGCCAGCAGCCTAAAAAACAGGGGCGTCCTGGGGGATGAGCAGTTCTTC CASSLKNRGVLGDEQFF - TRBJ2-1 TRBD1 17 TRBV4-3
TGTGCCAGCAGCTTACTAGCGGGAGGGCCGACTGAGCAGTTCTTC CASSLLAGGPTEQFF - TRBJ2-1 TRBD2 15 TRBV7-2
TGTGCCAGCAGTTTAGCGGCCGAAAATAGCAATCAGCCCCAGCATTTT CASSLAAENSNQPQHF - TRBJ1-5 - 16 TRBV28
TGCGCCAGCAGCCAAGATTGGGGGCTTTATGAAAAACTGTTTTTT CASSQDWGLYEKLFF - TRBJ1-4 - 15 TRBV4-3
TGTGCCAGCAGCGCAGAGAACACAGGCACGCAGTTCTTC CASSAENTGTQFF - TRBJ2-1 - 13 TRBV9
TGTGCCTGGGGGGGGGGGCATGAGCAGTTCTTC CAWGGGHEQFF - TRBJ2-1 - 11 TRBV30
TGTGCCAGCAGTTACGGATGGACAAGGCAGAATAATTCACCCCTCCACTTT CASSYGWTRQNNSPLHF - TRBJ1-6 - 17 TRBV6-5
TGTGCCAGCAGCTTAGCTTTGCAGGCCGAGGGTGGCTACACCTTC CASSLALQAEGGYTF few TRBJ1-2 - 15 TRBV7-2
TGTGCCAGCAGCTCCGGGTCTAGCCCCTTTCACACAGATACGCAGTATTTT CASSSGSSPFHTDTQYF few TRBJ2-3 - 17 TRBV7-2